Following are 20 T cell receptor beta chains from one sample sequenced in a study of Ad26.COV2.S vaccination and SARS-CoV-2 variants. TCRdb's copy holds only in-frame clones and misses some; the assay was immunoSEQ multiplex PCR. The sample includes roughly 330,000 clones, 85% to 90% seen only once; the top ten take 4.5% to 5.5%. Treatment meaning: approximately 18 received Ad26.COV2.S at low or high dose, single or two shots; about 5 received placebo; per-sample allocation not given. Each sample was drawn 63 days after the first injection (of vaccine or placebo). Sequencing was performed on peripheral blood, taken in a trial of Ad26.COV2.S vaccine versus placebo. The origin of the receptors is a person between 18 and 60 years old who received the Ad26.COV2.S COVID-19 vaccine or a placebo.

This clone was detected only a few times. The J gene is TRBJ1-5, the V gene TRBV7-2; D call uncertain. CDR1 and CDR2 (germline): SGHTA, FQGNSA. The CDR3 is made up of 13 amino acids. The V gene lost 5 bases and the J gene lost 2 bases, with 7 bases spanning the gap. CDR3 coding DNA: TGTGCCAGCAGCAGACGGGGCAATCAGCCCCAGCATTTT. As protein: CASSRRGNQPQHF.

The table lists this clone with a count of one. V is TRBV25-1 and J is TRBJ1-1; a weak D match, TRBD1 (5 bases). Germline V lookup: CDR1 MGHDK, CDR2 SYGVNS. Trimming removed 6 bases from V and 0 bases from J, with 11 bases in between. The CDR3 contains 14 residues. CDR3 amino acids: CASRQTALNTEAFF. CDR3 in DNA: TGTGCCAGCAGGCAGACAGCTTTGAACACTGAAGCTTTCTTT. The full variable domain, rest sourced from reference TRBV25-1 and TRBJ1-1, is EADIYQTPRYLVIGTGKKITLECSQTMGHDKMYWYQQDPGMELHLIHYSYGVNSTEKGDLSSESTVSRIRTEHFPLTLESARPSHTSQYLCASRQTALNTEAFFGQGTRLTVV.

This chain connects TRBV27 to TRBJ2-1; 9 bases map to TRBD1. The length of the CDR3 is 15 residues. V shed 5 bases, J shed 6 bases, and the junction held 8 bases outside the gene matches. Germline assignment: CDR1 MNHEY and CDR2 SMNVEV (reference sequence). CDR3 nucleotides: TGTGCCAGCAGTCCCCGGACAGGGGAGGGCAATGAGCAGTTCTTC. Amino acid sequence: CASSPRTGEGNEQFF.

V is TRBV4-1 and J is TRBJ1-5; D possibly corresponds to TRBD1 (6 bases). This CDR3 contains 14 residues. In germline, CDR1 is MGHRA, CDR2 YSYEKL. The V end was cut by 6 bases, the J end by 5 bases, with 14 bases between. This chain's CDR3 is CASRSTGRDQPQHF. CDR3 coding DNA: TGCGCCAGCAGGTCAACAGGGCGCGATCAGCCCCAGCATTTT.

The V gene is TRBV29-1, the J gene TRBJ1-4; D gene ambiguous. The CDR3 length is 12 residues. The V gene's germline CDR1 is SQVTM and CDR2 ANQGSEA. Trimming took off 4 bases at V and 7 bases at J, with 10 bases between the two ends. The CDR3 region is CSVGQGGEKLFF. CDR3 coding DNA: TGCAGCGTTGGACAAGGAGGTGAAAAACTGTTTTTT.

The gene calls are TRBV19 and TRBJ2-1; D ambiguous. Looked up from germline, CDR1 is LNHDA and CDR2 is SQIVND (reference sequence). The CDR3 spans 15 residues. Trimming left V 6 bases short and J 0 bases short, with 12 bases between. CDR3 region: CASSHWVSSYNEQFF. DNA of the CDR3: TGTGCCAGTAGCCACTGGGTCAGCTCCTACAATGAGCAGTTCTTC.

The chain combines TRBV10-1 with TRBJ1-4; D is possibly TRBD1 (6 bases). CDR3 length: 18 amino acids. Germline CDR1 is WNHNN and CDR2 is SYGVQD (reference sequence). Trimming pared 7 bases from V and 7 bases from J, leaving 28 bases between. In DNA, the CDR3 is TGCGCCAGCAATACCTCCCGGGTCCATGGCAGGGGTGGTGAAAAACTGTTTTTT. Its translation is CASNTSRVHGRGGEKLFF.

About this clone: Other nucleotide sequences in the sample specify the same CDR3. The genes are TRBV27 and TRBJ1-2, with D perhaps TRBD1 (5 bases). The germline V gene has CDR1 MNHEY and CDR2 SMNVEV (reference sequence). V dropped 3 bases and J dropped 4 bases, with 9 bases sitting between them. CDR3 length equals 13 residues. As DNA, the CDR3 is TGTGCCAGCAGTTTGAGGGGCAGCTATGGCTACACCTTC. The encoded protein is CASSLRGSYGYTF.

The V gene is TRBV19, the J gene TRBJ2-4, with D unclear. V was clipped by 5 bases and J by 5 bases, with 16 bases between them. Per germline, CDR1 LNHDA and CDR2 SQIVND (reference sequence). The CDR3 has 15 residues. The CDR3 loop is CASSLGLGSENIQYF. The DNA for the CDR3 is TGTGCCAGTAGTCTCGGCCTAGGCAGCGAAAACATTCAGTACTTC. The entire variable domain, with the rest obtained from reference TRBV19 and TRBJ2-4, is as follows: DGGITQSPKYLFRKEGQNVTLSCEQNLNHDAMYWYRQDPGQGLRLIYYSQIVNDFQKGDIAEGYSVSREKKESFPLTVTSAQKNPTAFYLCASSLGLGSENIQYFGAGTRLSVL.

Only one count was recorded for this clone. The V call is TRBV7-2, the J call TRBJ2-3, with 15 bases identical to TRBD2. CDR1 is SGHTA and CDR2 is FQGNSA in the germline V gene. V lost 5 bases, J lost 2 bases, and 8 bases stayed unmatched. The CDR3 spans 18 residues. The CDR3 loop reads CASSPGLAGGGATDTQYF. The CDR3 coding sequence is TGTGCCAGCAGCCCCGGACTAGCGGGGGGGGGTGCCACAGATACGCAGTATTTT.

The V gene is TRBV28, the J gene TRBJ1-4, with 10 bases lining up with TRBD1. The CDR3 runs 16 residues. Looked up from germline, CDR1 is MDHEN and CDR2 is SYDVKM. The trim removed 6 bases at V and 2 bases at J, leaving 6 bases unmatched. CDR3 sequence reads: CASSRDRGRTNEKLFF. The CDR3 region has the DNA TGTGCCAGCAGCCGGGACAGGGGACGGACTAATGAAAAACTGTTTTTT.

The rearrangement links TRBV6-5 to TRBJ2-7, with TRBD1 identical over 10 bases. CDR3 length: 13 residues. V trimming: 6 bases; J trimming: 5 bases; junction bases outside the gene matches: 4. Germline V lookup: CDR1 MNHEY, CDR2 SVGAGI. As DNA, the CDR3 is TGTGCCAGCAGCCTGGACAGGGGGGACGAGCAGTACGTC. Its translation: CASSLDRGDEQYV.

This clone occurred once. The rearrangement uses TRBV19 and TRBJ2-1; 12 positions match TRBD1. The CDR3 is 15 amino acids. The germline CDR1 and CDR2 sequences are LNHDA and SQIVND (reference sequence). Unmatched junction bases numbered 11, after V lost 10 bases and J lost 7 bases. Here the CDR3 reads CATTLRDRGRNEQFF. The CDR3 DNA reads as TGTGCCACTACTTTACGGGACAGGGGGCGGAATGAGCAGTTCTTC.

V gene TRBV12-5 combines with J gene TRBJ2-1; D is unclear. The CDR3 loop spans 13 amino acids. The germline V and J ends were trimmed by 6 bases and 5 bases, with 11 bases remaining between them. CDR1 is LGHNT, CDR2 FRNRAP, per germline. This CDR3 is CASGLSANNEQFF. As DNA, the CDR3 is TGTGCTAGTGGGCTCAGCGCCAACAATGAGCAGTTCTTC. Combining the CDR3 with reference TRBV12-5 and TRBJ2-1 gives the whole variable domain DARVTQTPRHKVTEMGQEVTMRCQPILGHNTVFWYRQTMMQGLELLAYFRNRAPLDDSGMPKDRFSAEMPDATLATLKIQPSEPRDSAVYFCASGLSANNEQFFGPGTRLTVL.

The J gene is TRBJ1-2, the V gene TRBV6-6; 9 bases agree with TRBD1. V was clipped by 4 bases and J by 6 bases; unmatched bases: 3. This CDR3 spans 13 amino acids. CDR1 is MNHNY, CDR2 SVGAGI, per germline (reference sequence). The CDR3 region has the DNA TGTGCCAGCAGTTCCGGGACAGGGCATGGCTACACCTTC. Protein: CASSSGTGHGYTF.

The rearrangement links TRBV6-5 to TRBJ1-2; D remains ambiguous. Germline V lookup: CDR1 MNHEY, CDR2 SVGAGI. The CDR3 runs to 13 residues. Trimming took 5 bases from V and 8 from J, leaving 15 bases between them. CDR3 coding DNA: TGTGCCAGCAGTCGCGGGCCTCAGGCAGGCTACACCTTC. Translated, it gives CASSRGPQAGYTF.

The V gene is TRBV6-2 or TRBV6-3, the J gene TRBJ1-1; 9 bases match TRBD1. Trimming cost V 5 bases and J 2 bases; bases outside gene matches: 6. Germline-derived CDR1 and CDR2 are MNHEY and SVGEGT. The CDR3 is made up of 15 amino acids. The CDR3 spells CASSAGQGLNTEAFF. Written as DNA, the CDR3 is TGTGCCAGCAGTGCGGGACAGGGACTAAACACTGAAGCTTTCTTT.

The J gene is TRBJ1-1, the V gene TRBV5-5; 10 bases are shared with TRBD1. The CDR3 has 12 residues. The V segment lost 4 bases and the J segment 11 bases; nucleotides outside the gene matches: 5. The V gene's germline CDR1 is SGHKS and CDR2 YYEKEE (reference sequence). The CDR3 bases are TGTGCCAGCAGCCTTGGGGGACAGGGGGCTTTCTTT. It is translated as CASSLGGQGAFF.

This clone came up once. This chain connects TRBV13 to TRBJ1-3; D perhaps matches TRBD1 (6 bases). CDR3 length: 17 amino acids. Per germline, CDR1 PRHDT and CDR2 FYEKMQ (reference sequence). Trimming removed 5 bases from V and 0 bases from J, with 17 bases in between. The DNA of the CDR3 is TGTGCCAGCAGCCAAAAGGGTTTGACAGGCTCTGGAAACACCATATATTTT. The encoded protein is CASSQKGLTGSGNTIYF.

This sequence joins TRBV5-1 and TRBJ2-7; 7 nucleotides align to TRBD1. The CDR3 extends over 14 amino acids. The V gene end was trimmed by 4 bases and the J gene end by 5 bases; junction bases not matched to a gene: 9. Germline V gene sequence: CDR1 SGHRS, CDR2 YFSETQ. CDR3 bases: TGCGCCAGCAGCCCCCGAGGACAGGCCGACGAGCAGTACGTC. Translating gives CASSPRGQADEQYV.